The 21 T cell receptor beta chains given below trace back to one sample, sequenced in a study of identical twins' blood T cells. In TCRdb, the 5' RACE reads were re-called with MiXCR into one record per CDR3 protein. The sample holds hundreds of thousands of distinct CDR3 sequences, over 25% seen once. The sequenced sample was PBMCs. These receptors originate from a woman aged 18-55 years in good health.

V is TRBV11-2 and J is TRBJ2-1, with D perhaps matching TRBD2 (6 bases). The CDR3 is 15 residues long. V dropped 5 bases and J dropped 0 bases, with 11 bases sitting between them. CDR1 SGHAT and CDR2 FQNNGV come from the germline V gene. In nucleotides, the CDR3 is TGTGCCAGCAGCCGGGAGCGCGGCTCCTACAATGAGCAGTTCTTC. The encoded protein is CASSRERGSYNEQFF. The complete variable domain, with remaining parts taken from reference TRBV11-2 and TRBJ2-1, reads EAGVAQSPRYKIIEKRQSVAFWCNPISGHATLYWYQQILGQGPKLLIQFQNNGVVDDSQLPKDRFSAERLKGVDSTLKIQPAKLEDSAVYLCASSRERGSYNEQFFGPGTRLTVL.

The V call is TRBV20-1, the J call TRBJ1-4; D unresolved. The CDR3 runs 15 residues. Per germline, CDR1 DFQATT and CDR2 SNEGSKA (reference sequence). V shed 2 bases and J shed 3 bases, with 13 bases lying between them. The CDR3 sequence is CSARRVVGANEKLFF. The CDR3 DNA is TGCAGTGCTAGAAGGGTGGTTGGGGCTAATGAAAAACTGTTTTTT.

This clonotype was seen many times. The chain links TRBV4-2 to TRBJ2-3, with no clear D. This CDR3 has 13 residues. The V end lost 1 base, the J end lost 5 bases, and 7 bases lay between the germline ends. CDR1 and CDR2 from the germline V gene are LGHNA and YNFKEQ. This CDR3 reads CASSQVTEDTQYF. Here the CDR3 DNA reads TGTGCCAGCAGCCAAGTTACGGAAGATACGCAGTATTTT.

The table lists this clonotype with a few counts. A junction end diverges from the germline sequence, so it may reflect a read error. V usage is TRBV27 and J usage is TRBJ2-1, with D unclear. The CDR3 runs 13 residues. The germline gives CDR1 MNHEY, CDR2 SMNVEV (reference sequence). The CDR3 protein is CASSSGSYNGQFF. The DNA of the CDR3 is TGTGCCAGCAGTTCCGGGTCATACAATGGGCAGTTCTTC.

The CDR3 spells CSAVDNQETQYF. CDR3 nucleotide sequence: TGCAGTGCTGTCGACAACCAAGAGACCCAGTACTTC. This sequence joins TRBV20-1 and TRBJ2-5, with D unclear. CDR3 size: 12 residues. In germline, CDR1 is DFQATT, CDR2 SNEGSKA (reference sequence). The V end lost 5 bases, the J end lost 0 bases, and 7 bases lay between the germline ends.

Only a few counts were recorded for this clonotype. The chain carries TRBV20-1 and TRBJ2-1; D is undetermined. The CDR3 extends over 11 amino acids. Germline values: CDR1 DFQATT, CDR2 SNEGSKA (reference sequence). Trimming stripped 5 bases from V and 13 bases from J, with 15 bases between. This chain's CDR3 is CSASDGRTQFF. CDR3 coding DNA: TGCAGTGCTTCCGACGGAAGAACCCAGTTCTTC.

The chain is built from TRBV12-5 and TRBJ2-3; perhaps TRBD1 as D (6 bases). CDR1 LGHNT and CDR2 FRNRAP come from the germline V gene. V was trimmed by 0 bases and J by 0 bases, leaving 16 bases between them. The CDR3 covers 18 residues. The CDR3 coding sequence is TGTGCTAGTGGTTTGGTAGCCGACGGACAGACTAGCACAGATACGCAGTATTTT. This sequence encodes CASGLVADGQTSTDTQYF.

The V and J genes are TRBV20-1 and TRBJ2-4, with D uncertain. Trimming pared 0 bases from V and 1 base from J, leaving 4 bases between. The CDR3 consists of 13 residues. Germline V gene data show CDR1 as DFQATT and CDR2 as SNEGSKA (reference sequence). CDR3 loop: CSARDQAKNIQYF. The CDR3 nucleotides read TGCAGTGCTAGAGATCAGGCCAAAAACATTCAGTACTTC.

V and J are TRBV20-1 and TRBJ1-1; D unresolved. CDR1 is DFQATT, CDR2 SNEGSKA, per germline (reference sequence). V lost 5 bases, J lost 5 bases, and 6 bases lay in between. This CDR3 region has 10 residues. This CDR3 reads CSAPTTEAFF. The CDR3 nucleotides read TGCAGTGCTCCCACGACTGAAGCTTTCTTT.

This clonotype came up once. The gene calls are TRBV15 and TRBJ1-1; D is ambiguous. This CDR3 region has 14 residues. V was clipped by 0 bases and J by 1 base, with 6 bases between them. Per the germline V gene, CDR1 is LNHNV and CDR2 is YYDKDF (reference sequence). CDR3 residues: CATSRDIGNTEAFF. CDR3 DNA sequence: TGTGCCACCAGCAGAGACATCGGGAACACTGAAGCTTTCTTT.

This chain joins TRBV19 and TRBJ1-1; 9 bases are a match to TRBD1. Germline CDR1 and CDR2: LNHDA and SQIVND (reference sequence). V was clipped by 6 bases and J by 0 bases; unmatched bases: 8. There are 16 residues in the CDR3. In DNA, the CDR3 is TGTGCCAGTAGGCCTTGGGGACAGGGAATGAACACTGAAGCTTTCTTT. Translating gives CASRPWGQGMNTEAFF. Together with reference TRBV19 and TRBJ1-1, the CDR3 gives the full variable domain: DGGITQSPKYLFRKEGQNVTLSCEQNLNHDAMYWYRQDPGQGLRLIYYSQIVNDFQKGDIAEGYSVSREKKESFPLTVTSAQKNPTAFYLCASRPWGQGMNTEAFFGQGTRLTVV.

This chain links TRBV12-3 or TRBV12-4 with TRBJ1-2; D is possibly TRBD1 (5 bases). The CDR3 is 16 residues long. The ends were cut back, 7 bases at V and 1 base at J, with 19 bases in the middle. The CDR3 protein is CASTREGFNRNYGYTF. Here the CDR3 DNA reads TGTGCCAGCACCCGCGAGGGGTTTAACCGTAACTATGGCTACACCTTC.

V usage is TRBV19 and J usage is TRBJ2-3; D call uncertain. The CDR3 covers 15 residues. V lost 8 bases and J 6 bases, leaving 21 bases between the germline ends. Germline values: CDR1 LNHDA, CDR2 SQIVND (reference sequence). The CDR3 nucleotides are TGTGCCAGTGGACCAACGCAGGCAAGGGCGGATACGCAGTATTTT. It specifies CASGPTQARADTQYF.

About this clonotype: A junction end diverges from the germline sequence, so it may reflect a read error. J is TRBJ2-3 and V is TRBV5-1, with 8 bases identical to TRBD1. Germline V gives CDR1 SGHRS, CDR2 YFSETQ. This CDR3 has 17 residues. CDR3 DNA: TGCGTCAGCAGCTCTAGGGGCCAGGGGGCAAGAACAGATACGCAGTATTTT. Its protein product is CVSSSRGQGARTDTQYF. Full variable domain (missing parts from reference TRBV5-1 and TRBJ2-3): KAGVTQTPRYLIKTRGQQVTLSCSPISGHRSVSWYQQTPGQGLQFLFEYFSETQRNKGNFPGRFSGRQFSNSRSEMNVSTLELGDSALYLCVSSSRGQGARTDTQYFGPGTRLTVL.

The chain couples TRBV20-1 to TRBJ2-1, with TRBD2 matching over 13 bases. Unmatched junction bases numbered 10, after V lost 4 bases and J lost 7 bases. This CDR3 is built from 16 residues. Per germline, CDR1 DFQATT and CDR2 SNEGSKA (reference sequence). CDR3 loop: CSAIPGLAGSRNEQFF. Here the CDR3 DNA reads TGCAGTGCTATTCCGGGACTAGCGGGATCGAGAAATGAGCAGTTCTTC.

This clonotype was picked up a small number of times. The missing conserved phenylalanine or tryptophan at the end of this CDR3 makes a read error likely. This CDR3 reads CASSLQTSGTYEQFL. CDR3 in DNA: TGTGCCAGCAGCTTACAGACTAGCGGGACCTATGAGCAGTTCTTA. The chain combines TRBV7-2 with TRBJ2-1; TRBD2 agrees at 11 bases. The V segment lost 2 bases and the J segment 8 bases; nucleotides outside the gene matches: 5. CDR3 size: 15 residues. The germline V gene encodes CDR1 SGHTA and CDR2 FQGNSA.

A few counts support this clonotype. The chain recombines TRBV11-3 with TRBJ1-1; D not resolved. Germline CDR1 and CDR2: SGHNT and YENEEA. V was trimmed by 7 bases and J by 3 bases, leaving 12 bases between them. This CDR3 has 13 amino acids. CDR3 protein: CASTFIGDTEAFF. In nucleotides, the CDR3 is TGTGCCAGCACCTTCATAGGAGACACTGAAGCTTTCTTT.

The V call is TRBV6-5, the J call TRBJ1-2; tentatively, D is TRBD1 (6 bases). CDR3 size: 11 residues. Germline V gives CDR1 MNHEY, CDR2 SVGAGI. Trimming stripped 8 bases from V and 2 bases from J, with 6 bases between. The DNA for the CDR3 is TGTGCCAGCCAGGGGAACTATGGCTACACCTTC. Protein sequence: CASQGNYGYTF.

This clonotype occurred a few times. The chain carries TRBV14 and TRBJ1-6; 8 bases fit TRBD1. This CDR3 has 15 residues. CDR1 and CDR2 from the germline V gene are SGHDN and FVKESK. Trimming cost V 1 base and J 6 bases; bases outside gene matches: 2. CDR3 loop: CASSQGQGLNSPLHF. CDR3 DNA sequence: TGTGCCAGCAGCCAAGGACAGGGGCTTAATTCACCCCTCCACTTT.

There are a few counts of this clonotype. This rearrangement joins TRBV7-2 to TRBJ2-7; a weak D match, TRBD2 (5 bases). Germline loops: CDR1 SGHTA, CDR2 FQGNSA. Trimming pared 1 base from V and 3 bases from J, leaving 13 bases between. This CDR3 comprises 15 residues. The chain's CDR3 is CASSLVAQGGYEQYF. The CDR3 bases are TGTGCCAGCAGCTTAGTGGCTCAAGGAGGCTACGAGCAGTACTTC.

The genes are TRBV6-6 and TRBJ2-5; unclear D gene. The CDR3 extends over 14 amino acids. Germline assignment: CDR1 MNHNY and CDR2 SVGAGI (reference sequence). Trimming left V 6 bases short and J 0 bases short, with 11 bases between. The CDR3 DNA reads as TGTGCCAGCAGAGGGTCCACTAACCAAGAGACCCAGTACTTC. It codes for CASRGSTNQETQYF.